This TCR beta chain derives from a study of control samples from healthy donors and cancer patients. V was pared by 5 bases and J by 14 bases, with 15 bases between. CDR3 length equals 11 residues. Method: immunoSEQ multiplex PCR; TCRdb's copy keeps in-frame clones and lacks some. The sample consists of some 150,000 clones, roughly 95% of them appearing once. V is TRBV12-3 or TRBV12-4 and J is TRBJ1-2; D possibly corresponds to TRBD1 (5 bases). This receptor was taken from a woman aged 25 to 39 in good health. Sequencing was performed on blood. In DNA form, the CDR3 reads TGTGCCAGCAGTCTGCGGGGACCGCTAACCTTC. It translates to CASSLRGPLTF.